One sample yielded the 32 T cell receptor beta chains listed below, sequenced in a study of spatial heterogeneity in lung cancer. The study's findings and limits: For expanded intratumoral alpha and beta TCRs, counts tracked tumor mutation counts.

Time point noted: sample taken at primary tumor resection. Antigens of these TCRs are unknown. TCRdb passed the 5' RACE reads through MiXCR, listing each CDR3 protein once. The table records fewer than 11,000 distinct CDR3 sequences, less than 15% of them present only once. Here the sequenced sample was lung tumor tissue, taken at surgery. These receptors were obtained from a male donor with early-stage non-small cell lung cancer.

To note about this clonotype: This beta chain is a stray sequence in a library constructed for alpha chains; its clone size is not meaningful. The chain couples TRBV5-1 to TRBJ2-7, with 11 nucleotides matching TRBD2. Losses at the gene ends were 0 bases for V and 1 base for J; bases not matched to a gene: 9. Germline V gene data show CDR1 as SGHRS and CDR2 as YFSETQ. The CDR3 totals 18 residues. CDR3 loop: CASSLVVRLAGRSYEQYF. CDR3 DNA: TGCGCCAGCAGCTTGGTGGTAAGACTAGCGGGACGTTCCTACGAGCAGTACTTC.

This clonotype came up a few times. The library was designed around alpha chains, so this beta chain is a stray read whose abundance carries little weight. J is TRBJ2-5 and V is TRBV14; 8 nucleotides agree with TRBD2. Germline V gene sequence: CDR1 SGHDN, CDR2 FVKESK. With V trimmed by 4 bases and J by 3 bases, 7 bases remained unmatched. CDR3 size: 15 residues. This CDR3 reads CASSRIAGLKETQYF. The CDR3 nucleotides are TGTGCCAGCAGCCGAATAGCGGGGCTGAAAGAGACCCAGTACTTC.

This clonotype was recorded many times. This beta chain is an unintended read in a library built for alpha chains; its size means little. The V gene is TRBV21-1, the J gene TRBJ2-7; TRBD1 is the table's D call, not checked against the DNA. TRBV21-1 has pseudogene status. The CDR3 sequence is 17 residues long. CDR3 nucleotide sequence: TGTGCCAGCACGGGCTGGAGGGGACAGGGGGCGTCCTACGAGCAGTACGTC. It specifies CASTGWRGQGASYEQYV.

Within the sample, this clonotype is large. This beta chain turned up in a library designed for alpha chains; as an off-target read, its abundance says little. This chain links TRBV11-2 with TRBJ2-1; a possible D gene is TRBD2 (5 bases). The CDR3 runs to 15 residues. V was shortened by 2 bases and J by 10 bases, with 18 bases between the two germline ends. The germline V gene encodes CDR1 SGHAT and CDR2 FQNNGV. CDR3 sequence (DNA): TGTGCCAGCAGCTTATACGAGGGTAGCGCGATCGAGCAGTTCTTC. It codes for CASSLYEGSAIEQFF. Supplemented by reference TRBV11-2 and TRBJ2-1, the full variable domain reads EAGVAQSPRYKIIEKRQSVAFWCNPISGHATLYWYQQILGQGPKLLIQFQNNGVVDDSQLPKDRFSAERLKGVDSTLKIQPAKLEDSAVYLCASSLYEGSAIEQFFGPGTRLTVL.

At least ten counts were recorded for this clonotype. This beta chain appears as a stray read in a library generated for alpha chains; its size is not informative. The V and J genes are TRBV12-3 or TRBV12-4 and TRBJ2-6; 7 positions agree with TRBD2. CDR3 size: 17 residues. The V segment lost 5 bases and the J segment 2 bases; nucleotides outside the gene matches: 9. The CDR3 region has the DNA TGTGCCAGCAGTATGGAGCGGGGAGGGACTGGGGCCAACGTCCTGACTTTC. Protein sequence: CASSMERGGTGANVLTF.

By its share, this clonotype is medium-sized. For a library built for alpha chains, this beta chain is a stray read; little rests on its size. This chain links TRBV7-2 with TRBJ2-7; either TRBD1 or TRBD2 may supply D (6 bases each). This CDR3 is 18 amino acids long. With 3 bases removed from V and 0 bases from J, the gap between germline ends came to 21 bases. Germline loops: CDR1 SGHTA, CDR2 FQGNSA. The CDR3 sequence: CASSLYLSTGTASYEQYF. CDR3 nucleotides: TGTGCCAGCAGCTTGTACCTGAGTACAGGGACTGCCTCCTACGAGCAGTACTTC.

By sample fraction, this clonotype is medium-sized (0.01 to 0.1%). Being off target in a library aimed at alpha chains, this beta chain has a size of little meaning. The chain employs TRBV7-9 and TRBJ1-2, with TRBD1 as a possible D gene (6 bases). The CDR3 loop spans 13 amino acids. Germline V gene lookup returns CDR1 SEHNR and CDR2 FQNEAQ (reference sequence). V lost 5 bases to trimming and J lost 8 bases, with 15 bases between them. The DNA for the CDR3 is TGTGCCAGCAGCCTAGGACAGCAGGTCGGCTACACCTTC. Translated, it gives CASSLGQQVGYTF.

As concerns this clonotype: The library was built for alpha chains, so this beta chain is an off-target read and its size means little. V and J are TRBV11-2 and TRBJ2-7; D might be TRBD1 or TRBD2, each matching 5 bases. The germline V gene encodes CDR1 SGHAT and CDR2 FQNNGV. V was clipped by 3 bases and J by 3 bases, with 9 bases between them. The length of the CDR3 is 13 residues. The CDR3 loop is CASSFGTDYEQYV. As DNA, the CDR3 is TGTGCCAGCAGCTTCGGGACGGACTACGAGCAGTACGTC.

This clonotype was counted many times. This beta chain is an unintended read in a library built for alpha chains; its size means little. The rearrangement joins TRBV20-1 to TRBJ2-4; 11 bases line up with TRBD2. CDR3 length: 21 amino acids. The junction had 20 bases not matched to a gene; V was cut back by 4 bases and J by 0 bases. Germline assignment: CDR1 DFQATT and CDR2 SNEGSKA (reference sequence). The CDR3 loop is CSAMNTPLAGGLPVAKNIQYF. The CDR3, as DNA: TGCAGTGCTATGAATACGCCTCTAGCGGGAGGCCTTCCCGTAGCCAAAAACATTCAGTACTTC.

This clonotype was recorded at least ten times. Because the library targeted alpha chains, this beta chain is an off-target read whose size means little. V gene TRBV11-1 combines with J gene TRBJ2-7; D might be TRBD2 (6 bases). Germline V gene data show CDR1 as SGHAT and CDR2 as FQDESV (reference sequence). This CDR3 comprises 17 residues. V was pared by 5 bases and J by 0 bases, with 20 bases between. The CDR3 spells CASSPGTIAESSYEQYF. The CDR3 coding sequence is TGTGCCAGCAGCCCCGGCACTATAGCGGAGAGCTCCTACGAGCAGTACTTC.

This clonotype was seen ten or more times. The library was designed around alpha chains, so this beta chain is a stray read whose abundance carries little weight. The V call is TRBV10-3, the J call TRBJ2-7; 9 nucleotides align to TRBD1. This CDR3 has 18 residues. CDR1 is ENHRY, CDR2 SYGVKD, per germline. The junction had 18 bases not matched to a gene; V was cut back by 6 bases and J by 3 bases. CDR3 loop: CAIRPHTGGAASDYEQYF. Here the CDR3 DNA reads TGTGCCATCAGGCCCCATACAGGGGGCGCGGCTAGCGACTACGAGCAGTACTTC.

This clonotype was observed many times. This beta chain represents an off-target read in a library built for alpha chains; its size is of limited meaning. V usage is TRBV7-2 and J usage is TRBJ2-7; D unresolved. The CDR3 runs to 13 residues. V was trimmed by 6 bases and J by 2 bases, leaving 11 bases between them. CDR1 is SGHTA, CDR2 FQGNSA, per germline. DNA of the CDR3: TGTGCCAGCAGACCCGGCCGAACCTACGAGCAGTACTTC. Translated: CASRPGRTYEQYF.

This clonotype was recorded many times. This beta chain appears as a stray read in a library generated for alpha chains; its size is not informative. CDR3 amino acids: CSVGAGLAGGTPSFF. DNA for the CDR3: TGCAGCGTTGGAGCAGGGTTAGCGGGAGGGACCCCCTCGTTCTTC. The V call is TRBV29-1, the J call TRBJ2-1, with 11 bases fitting TRBD2. The germline gives CDR1 SQVTM, CDR2 ANQGSEA. J gave up 15 bases and V 4 bases, and 17 bases lay outside the gene matches. This CDR3 has 15 amino acids.

This clonotype is labeled medium-sized (0.01 to 0.1%). This beta chain was picked up by a library intended for alpha chains and is off target, so its count carries little meaning. The CDR3 sequence is CSAPGGSTDTQYF. The CDR3 bases are TGCAGTGCTCCCGGGGGGAGCACAGATACGCAGTATTTT. The chain recombines TRBV20-1 with TRBJ2-3, with 7 bases lining up with TRBD2. This CDR3 spans 13 amino acids. Germline lookup yields CDR1 DFQATT and CDR2 SNEGSKA (reference sequence). V dropped 5 bases and J dropped 0; count of bases not matched to a gene: 2.

This clonotype was found many times. This beta chain came through as a stray read in a library set up for alpha chains, and its size says little. The genes are TRBV7-9 and TRBJ2-3; tentative D call: TRBD2 (5 bases). V was shortened by 3 bases and J by 4 bases, with 5 bases between the two germline ends. This CDR3 spans 12 amino acids. CDR1 SEHNR and CDR2 FQNEAQ come from the germline V gene (reference sequence). The DNA of the CDR3 is TGTGCCAGCAGCTTCGGGGCAGATACGCAGTATTTT. The encoded protein is CASSFGADTQYF.

A remark on this clonotype: As an off-target read in a library built for alpha chains, this beta chain has a frequency of little significance. This sequence joins TRBV28 and TRBJ1-2; no clear D. Per the germline V gene, CDR1 is MDHEN and CDR2 is SYDVKM. The CDR3 contains 13 residues. V lost 3 bases and J lost 5, with 10 bases in between. The CDR3 DNA reads TGTGCCAGCAGTTTGAACCCGAATTATGGCTACACCTTC. It yields the protein CASSLNPNYGYTF.

Of note for this clonotype: This beta chain was picked up by a library intended for alpha chains and is off target, so its count carries little meaning. This chain links TRBV5-4 with TRBJ2-1; either TRBD1 or TRBD2 may supply D (5 bases each). The germline CDR1 and CDR2 sequences are SGHNT and YYREEE (reference sequence). Deletions cut 4 bases from V and 0 bases from J, with 14 bases between. This CDR3 is built from 16 residues. CDR3 protein: CASSALTRGSYNEQFF. The CDR3 DNA reads TGTGCCAGCAGCGCTCTTACTAGGGGCTCCTACAATGAGCAGTTCTTC.

The table lists this clonotype with many counts. In a library made to pick up alpha chains, this beta chain is a stray read with a size that means little. The rearrangement links TRBV6-2 or TRBV6-3 to TRBJ2-3; TRBD2 is a possible D gene (5 bases). The CDR3 has 15 amino acids. Between the trimmed V and J ends, which lost 2 bases and 0 bases, there was a span of 9 bases. Germline V gene sequence: CDR1 MNHEY, CDR2 SVGEGT. The CDR3 DNA is TGTGCCAGCAGTTACGGCGGGTCGAGCACAGATACGCAGTATTTT. Translation gives CASSYGGSSTDTQYF.

This clonotype is classed as medium-sized. Little can be read into the size of this beta chain, an off-target read in a library designed for alpha chains. The chain recombines TRBV12-3 or TRBV12-4 with TRBJ1-5; TRBD1 is a possible D gene (6 bases). V gave up 3 bases and J gave up 7 bases, with 10 bases separating them. The CDR3 is made up of 13 amino acids. The CDR3 DNA is TGTGCCAGCAGTTTGGGGGCAGGACAGCCCCAGCATTTT. This sequence encodes CASSLGAGQPQHF.

This clonotype was counted at least ten times. This beta chain is off target for a library built for alpha chains, so its abundance means little. The J gene is TRBJ2-3, the V gene TRBV7-8, with TRBD2 matching over 10 bases. The germline V gene has CDR1 SGHVS and CDR2 FQNEAQ. Losses at the gene ends were 2 bases for V and 5 bases for J; bases not matched to a gene: 10. This CDR3 spans 17 amino acids. CDR3 in DNA: TGTGCCAGCAGCTTATTGAGCGGGAGGGCCGCGGGAGATACGCAGTATTTT. Translation gives CASSLLSGRAAGDTQYF.

Comment on this clonotype: Found in a library prepared for alpha chains, this beta chain is an off-target read, and its abundance has little meaning. This sequence joins TRBV20-1 and TRBJ2-3; TRBD2 matches 8 bases. The CDR3 is made up of 14 amino acids. In germline, CDR1 is DFQATT, CDR2 SNEGSKA (reference sequence). With 1 base clipped from V and 6 bases from J, the junction kept 6 bases outside the gene matches. The CDR3 bases are TGCAGTGCTAGAGCTCTCGGGGGGGCCGATACGCAGTATTTT. This gives the protein CSARALGGADTQYF.

This clonotype is termed medium-sized. Because this beta chain is a stray read in a library intended to capture alpha chains, its abundance should not be given much weight. The chain combines TRBV5-1 with TRBJ1-2; 8 positions match TRBD1. The CDR3 covers 15 residues. The trim removed 0 bases at V and 4 bases at J, leaving 5 bases unmatched. The V gene's germline CDR1 is SGHRS and CDR2 YFSETQ. CDR3 loop: CASSLGQGFVYGYTF. CDR3 sequence (DNA): TGCGCCAGCAGCTTGGGACAGGGGTTTGTCTATGGCTACACCTTC.

This clonotype occurred many times. This beta chain was picked up by a library intended for alpha chains and is off target, so its count carries little meaning. The J gene is TRBJ2-4, the V gene TRBV6-2 or TRBV6-3; D not certain. This CDR3 has 16 residues. CDR1 and CDR2 from the germline V gene are MNHEY and SVGEGT. Trimming removed 5 bases from V and 0 bases from J, with 14 bases in between. The CDR3 DNA follows: TGTGCCAGCAGTCGTACAAGGGTTGGAGCCAAAAACATTCAGTACTTC. Encoded protein: CASSRTRVGAKNIQYF.

This clonotype is labeled medium-sized (0.01 to 0.1%). This beta chain is off target for a library built for alpha chains, so its abundance means little. The V gene is TRBV5-1, the J gene TRBJ2-5; D remains unclear. V lost 0 bases to trimming and J lost 5 bases, with 14 bases between them. Germline V gene data show CDR1 as SGHRS and CDR2 as YFSETQ. The CDR3 is 15 amino acids. DNA of the CDR3: TGCGCCAGCAGCTTGGTGGGCGGTTCTGTGGAGACCCAGTACTTC. Encoded protein: CASSLVGGSVETQYF.

Remarks on this clonotype: In a library made to pick up alpha chains, this beta chain is a stray read with a size that means little. J is TRBJ1-5 and V is TRBV7-9; D is possibly TRBD1 (6 bases). From germline, CDR1 is SEHNR and CDR2 FQNEAQ (reference sequence). CDR3 size: 14 residues. V lost 5 bases and J 3 bases, leaving 11 bases between the germline ends. CDR3 sequence: CASSRGGNNQPQHF. DNA for the CDR3: TGTGCCAGCAGCAGGGGGGGCAACAATCAGCCCCAGCATTTT.

By its share, this clonotype is medium-sized. Since it is a stray read in a library aimed at alpha chains, this beta chain has a size that is not meaningful. The chain employs TRBV29-1 and TRBJ2-5; 9 bases fit TRBD2. Trimming cost V 4 bases and J 4 bases; bases outside gene matches: 22. This CDR3 region has 19 residues. Germline values: CDR1 SQVTM, CDR2 ANQGSEA. Here the CDR3 reads CSVASPFLAGGLLGETQYF. CDR3 sequence (DNA): TGCAGCGTTGCAAGTCCCTTTCTGGCGGGAGGGCTTTTGGGAGAGACCCAGTACTTC.

This clonotype was observed at least ten times. As an off-target read in a library built for alpha chains, this beta chain has a frequency of little significance. This chain joins TRBV7-2 and TRBJ2-3; no clear D gene. V was shortened by 0 bases and J by 3 bases, with 7 bases between the two germline ends. Germline lookup yields CDR1 SGHTA and CDR2 FQGNSA. This CDR3 comprises 14 residues. This CDR3 is CASSLAWGTDTQYF. For the CDR3, the DNA is TGTGCCAGCAGCTTAGCCTGGGGAACAGATACGCAGTATTTT.

This clonotype was seen at least ten times. Since it is a stray read in a library aimed at alpha chains, this beta chain has a size that is not meaningful. The CDR3 loop is CASSAPGQGVREQYV. CDR3 coding DNA: TGTGCCAGCAGTGCTCCGGGACAGGGCGTTCGCGAGCAGTACGTC. The genes are TRBV28 and TRBJ2-7, with 9 nucleotides matching TRBD1. The trim removed 5 bases at V and 6 bases at J, leaving 11 bases unmatched. CDR1 and CDR2 (germline): MDHEN, SYDVKM. The CDR3 is 15 residues long.

This clonotype was observed at least ten times. For a library built for alpha chains, this beta chain is a stray read; little rests on its size. The V and J genes are TRBV27 and TRBJ2-3; D is unclear. V shed 2 bases and J shed 4 bases, with 16 bases lying between them. Germline V gene sequence: CDR1 MNHEY, CDR2 SMNVEV (reference sequence). The CDR3 totals 16 residues. For the CDR3, the DNA is TGTGCCAGCAGTTTAGAGGTCGGGCTAGTAGCAGATACGCAGTATTTT. This sequence encodes CASSLEVGLVADTQYF.

This clonotype occurred many times. Since the library was made to target alpha chains, this beta chain is a stray read and its abundance is not meaningful. This rearrangement joins TRBV12-3 or TRBV12-4 to TRBJ2-1; 14 bases agree with TRBD2. V trimming: 6 bases; J trimming: 9 bases; junction bases outside the gene matches: 7. The CDR3 totals 15 residues. The CDR3 sequence is CASSEAGLAGVEQFF. The CDR3, as DNA: TGTGCCAGCAGCGAAGCGGGACTAGCGGGAGTTGAGCAGTTCTTC.

At least ten counts were recorded for this clonotype. Within a library made for alpha chains, this beta chain is off target, and its count is uninformative. The J gene is TRBJ1-1, the V gene TRBV5-1, with a possible D match to TRBD1 (6 bases). The ends were cut back, 5 bases at V and 0 bases at J, with 11 bases in the middle. The CDR3 consists of 14 residues. Germline V gives CDR1 SGHRS, CDR2 YFSETQ. This CDR3 reads CASSPGHLNTEAFF. The CDR3 DNA sequence: TGCGCCAGCAGTCCGGGACACTTGAACACTGAAGCTTTCTTT. The full variable domain, completed using reference TRBV5-1 and TRBJ1-1, is KAGVTQTPRYLIKTRGQQVTLSCSPISGHRSVSWYQQTPGQGLQFLFEYFSETQRNKGNFPGRFSGRQFSNSRSEMNVSTLELGDSALYLCASSPGHLNTEAFFGQGTRLTVV.

Ten or more counts support this clonotype. Within a library made for alpha chains, this beta chain is off target, and its count is uninformative. V is TRBV6-5 and J is TRBJ2-5; D call uncertain. The V gene lost 6 bases and the J gene lost 5 bases, with 13 bases spanning the gap. The CDR3 has 13 residues. Per the germline V gene, CDR1 is MNHEY and CDR2 is SVGAGI. Written as DNA, the CDR3 is TGTGCCAGCAGCCCCGCCCACGTGGAGACCCAGTACTTC. This gives the protein CASSPAHVETQYF.